A single sample gave rise to the 15 T cell receptor beta chains below, sequenced in a study of low-dose radiotherapy and immunotherapy resistance in tumors. First-strand cDNA used TRAV- and TRBV-specific primers, covering alpha and beta chains. A constant-region primer paired with the V-primer adapter amplified TCRs over about 19 PCR cycles. TCRdb re-derived calls from the reads in MiXCR, one entry per CDR3 protein. The sample lists about 82,000 distinct CDR3 sequences, about 19% occurring once. Time point here: before trial treatment. The sample was PBMCs, taken before treatment. The receptors derive from a male donor with prostate cancer.

At least ten counts were recorded for this clonotype. This chain links TRBV7-2 with TRBJ2-1; 10 bases align to TRBD2. V gave up 2 bases and J gave up 7 bases; unmatched junction bases: 5. The CDR3 loop spans 15 amino acids. The germline CDR1 and CDR2 sequences are SGHTA and FQGNSA. In nucleotides, the CDR3 is TGTGCCAGCAGCTTATCAGCGGGAGGGCCAAATGAGCAGTTCTTC. It specifies CASSLSAGGPNEQFF. The variable domain in full, completed from reference TRBV7-2 and TRBJ2-1, reads GAGVSQSPSNKVTEKGKDVELRCDPISGHTALYWYRQSLGQGLEFLIYFQGNSAPDKSGLPSDRFSAERTGGSVSTLTIQRTQQEDSAVYLCASSLSAGGPNEQFFGPGTRLTVL.

This clonotype was seen many times. The chain joins TRBV12-5 to TRBJ2-1; TRBD1 matches at 8 bases. Germline-derived CDR1 and CDR2 are LGHNT and FRNRAP. V was pared by 0 bases and J by 3 bases, with 4 bases of the junction left unmatched. CDR3 length: 16 amino acids. Written as DNA, the CDR3 is TGTGCTAGTGGTTTGGTTTCAGGGGGCATCTACAATGAGCAGTTCTTC. It yields the protein CASGLVSGGIYNEQFF.

This clonotype turned up a few times. The limits of the CDR3 on the DNA are not certain, so only TCRdb's listed CDR3 is given. The chain links TRBV9 to TRBJ2-2; the tabulated D call, TRBD1, remains unverified against the DNA. The CDR3 is 16 residues long, ends included. Germline CDR1 and CDR2: SGDLS and YYNGEE. CDR3 in amino acids: CASSVRRGVAPGSCFF.

The gene calls are TRBV25-1 and TRBJ1-1; a possible D gene is TRBD1 (5 bases). V gave up 5 bases and J gave up 8 bases, with 12 bases separating them. Germline assignment: CDR1 MGHDK and CDR2 SYGVNS. This CDR3 has 12 amino acids. This chain's CDR3 is CASSRIDREAFF. CDR3 bases: TGTGCCAGCAGTCGTATCGACAGAGAAGCTTTCTTT.

The chain is built from TRBV11-3 and TRBJ2-3; no clear D gene. The CDR3 runs to 17 residues. The germline V gene has CDR1 SGHNT and CDR2 YENEEA. The germline V and J ends were trimmed by 5 bases and 0 bases, with 18 bases remaining between them. The CDR3 sequence: CASSNVFGPPSTDTQYF. The CDR3 DNA sequence: TGTGCCAGCAGCAATGTGTTCGGACCCCCAAGCACAGATACGCAGTATTTT.

Ten or more counts support this clonotype. This CDR3 is CASSLTAGNTIYF. In DNA, the CDR3 is TGTGCCAGCAGCTTAACAGCTGGAAACACCATATATTTT. This sequence joins TRBV7-8 and TRBJ1-3; the D is unclear. The germline gives CDR1 SGHVS, CDR2 FQNEAQ. This CDR3 has 13 amino acids. The V gene lost 2 bases and the J gene lost 2 bases, with 4 bases spanning the gap.

This clonotype has at least ten counts. The chain uses TRBV5-1 and TRBJ2-6; unclear D gene. Trimming removed 0 bases from V and 2 bases from J, with 9 bases in between. CDR3 length equals 16 residues. The germline gives CDR1 SGHRS, CDR2 YFSETQ. The CDR3 loop is CASSLAVGAGANVLTF. CDR3 nucleotide sequence: TGCGCCAGCAGCTTGGCAGTTGGAGCTGGGGCCAACGTCCTGACTTTC. The full variable domain, with the rest looked up from reference TRBV5-1 and TRBJ2-6, is KAGVTQTPRYLIKTRGQQVTLSCSPISGHRSVSWYQQTPGQGLQFLFEYFSETQRNKGNFPGRFSGRQFSNSRSEMNVSTLELGDSALYLCASSLAVGAGANVLTFGAGSRLTVL.

This clonotype was observed many times. The chain carries TRBV27 and TRBJ2-2; 9 positions match TRBD1. The trim removed 4 bases at V and 0 bases at J, leaving 12 bases unmatched. Germline V gene sequence: CDR1 MNHEY, CDR2 SMNVEV (reference sequence). The CDR3 extends over 19 amino acids. The CDR3 reads CASSSQTGGVRPNTGELFF. The CDR3 coding sequence is TGTGCCAGCAGTTCACAGACAGGGGGGGTTAGACCGAACACCGGGGAGCTGTTTTTT.

This rearrangement joins TRBV7-8 to TRBJ2-2; D perhaps matches TRBD2 (5 bases). V was shortened by 2 bases and J by 4 bases, with 11 bases between the two germline ends. The germline gives CDR1 SGHVS, CDR2 FQNEAQ. The CDR3 length is 15 residues. CDR3 DNA: TGTGCCAGCAGCTTACGTAGCGCGGGCACCGGGGAGCTGTTTTTT. Protein sequence: CASSLRSAGTGELFF.

The chain employs TRBV6-2 or TRBV6-3 and TRBJ2-1, with a possible D match to TRBD2 (7 bases). V dropped 7 bases and J dropped 0 bases, with 13 bases sitting between them. The CDR3 is made up of 15 amino acids. The V gene's germline CDR1 is MNHEY and CDR2 SVGEGT. The CDR3 DNA sequence: TGTGCCAGCATACCGGGGGGCAGCTCCTACAATGAGCAGTTCTTC. It specifies CASIPGGSSYNEQFF.

The sample holds many counts of this clonotype. This chain links TRBV12-5 with TRBJ2-7, with unresolved D. Germline CDR1 reads LGHNT; CDR2 reads FRNRAP. The length of the CDR3 is 15 residues. Trimming stripped 7 bases from V and 1 base from J, with 17 bases between. CDR3 coding DNA: TGTGCTAGTGCCAATTCTGGTGGGCCTTCCTACGAGCAGTACTTC. Translating it yields CASANSGGPSYEQYF.

This clonotype was counted ten times or more. The V call is TRBV20-1, the J call TRBJ2-5; 8 bases are a match to TRBD2. The CDR3 covers 13 residues. Trimming removed 5 bases from V and 5 bases from J; junction bases left unmatched: 7. CDR1 is DFQATT, CDR2 SNEGSKA, per germline (reference sequence). The CDR3 coding sequence is TGCAGTGCTGGGGGGACTAGGGAGGAGACCCAGTACTTC. Its translation is CSAGGTREETQYF.

This chain joins TRBV3-1 and TRBJ2-7; no reliable D call. The length of the CDR3 is 16 residues. V was shortened by 2 bases and J by 0 bases, with 14 bases between the two germline ends. The V gene's germline CDR1 is LGHDT and CDR2 YNNKEL (reference sequence). The CDR3 DNA reads TGTGCCAGCAGCCAAATTGTGGGTCAGAGCTCCTACGAGCAGTACTTC. Translating gives CASSQIVGQSSYEQYF.

This clonotype showed up many times. This chain joins TRBV9 and TRBJ2-1, with 7 bases fitting TRBD2. Germline V CDR1 and CDR2: SGDLS, YYNGEE. The length of the CDR3 is 15 residues. J was trimmed by 7 bases and V by 0 bases; bases with no gene match: 7. The CDR3 loop is CASSVDATSLNEQFF. The CDR3 nucleotides are TGTGCCAGCAGCGTAGATGCGACTAGCCTTAATGAGCAGTTCTTC.

This clonotype was detected many times. V and J are TRBV20-1 and TRBJ2-5; D might be TRBD2 (5 bases). The V gene lost 4 bases and the J gene lost 5 bases, with 23 bases spanning the gap. The CDR3 loop spans 16 amino acids. Germline CDR1 reads DFQATT; CDR2 reads SNEGSKA (reference sequence). Here the CDR3 DNA reads TGCAGTGCTAACCCCCCGGGGAGATCCCCTATCGAGACCCAGTACTTC. Translating gives CSANPPGRSPIETQYF.